The 5 T cell receptor beta chains listed next were all sequenced from one sample in a study of PD-L1 blockade in urothelial cancer. Method: immunoSEQ multiplex PCR; TCRdb's copy keeps in-frame clones and lacks some. The data hold some 50,000 clones, with roughly 88% observed a single time. The specimen comprised PBMCs, sampled around atezolizumab (anti-PD-L1) treatment. These receptors were obtained from a man aged 80 or over with urothelial cancer.

Worth noting for this clone: At the DNA level, this CDR3 is encoded by other sequences in the same sample as well. The chain uses TRBV5-1 and TRBJ2-1; weak D call: TRBD2 (6 bases). CDR1 and CDR2 (germline): SGHRS, YFSETQ. This CDR3 region has 15 residues. V dropped 1 base and J dropped 1 base, with 9 bases sitting between them. The CDR3 loop reads CASSLLAGSYNEQFF. DNA of the CDR3: TGCGCCAGCAGCTTGTTGGCGGGGTCCTACAATGAGCAGTTCTTC.

V and J are TRBV6-1 and TRBJ1-2; D remains ambiguous. Germline values: CDR1 MNHNS, CDR2 SASEGT. This CDR3 comprises 13 residues. V lost 1 base and J 1 base, leaving 4 bases between the germline ends. CDR3 residues: CASSEVYNYGYTF. In nucleotides, the CDR3 is TGTGCCAGCAGTGAAGTGTATAACTATGGCTACACCTTC.

The CDR3, as DNA: TGTGCCAGCAGCGTGGGACAGAGCTCCTACGAGCAGTACTTC. Translation gives CASSVGQSSYEQYF. This chain connects TRBV7-9 to TRBJ2-7; 7 bases are a match to TRBD1. The germline CDR1 and CDR2 sequences are SEHNR and FQNEAQ (reference sequence). V gave up 5 bases and J gave up 0 bases; unmatched junction bases: 4. This CDR3 comprises 14 residues. The whole variable domain, filled in from reference TRBV7-9 and TRBJ2-7, reads DTGVSQNPRHKITKRGQNVTFRCDPISEHNRLYWYRQTLGQGPEFLTYFQNEAQLEKSRLLSDRFSAERPKGSFSTLEIQRTEQGDSAMYLCASSVGQSSYEQYFGPGTRLTVT.

The chain has TRBV7-2 and TRBJ2-7, with 10 bases fitting TRBD1. With V trimmed by 6 bases and J by 6 bases, 5 bases remained unmatched. This CDR3 has 13 residues. Germline lookup yields CDR1 SGHTA and CDR2 FQGNSA. CDR3 bases: TGTGCCAGCAGAGACAGGGGGCCGGGCGAGCAGTACTTC. Amino acid sequence: CASRDRGPGEQYF.

The rearrangement uses TRBV11-2 and TRBJ1-4; TRBD1 might be the D (6 bases). Trimming stripped 2 bases from V and 7 bases from J, with 14 bases between. Germline V lookup: CDR1 SGHAT, CDR2 FQNNGV. The length of the CDR3 is 15 residues. The CDR3: CASSLSGGAFEKLFF. The DNA for the CDR3 is TGTGCCAGCAGCTTATCTGGGGGGGCTTTTGAAAAACTGTTTTTT.